The sequence of this TCR beta chain was determined in a study of shared clonotypes between healthy human individuals. Study-wide points: The sole specimen, blood, was sampled, and tissue repertoires likely differ.

The donor population consisted of healthy HIV-negative adults with no recent acute infections or vaccinations. A split of CD4+ cells into CD45RA+ naive and CD45RA-negative memory subsets was performed. The germline gives CDR1 SGHKS, CDR2 YYEKEE (reference sequence). Trimming shortened V by 2 bases and J by 0 bases, and 17 bases separated the two germline ends. CDR3 length: 18 amino acids. With regard to this clone: Its antigen is currently unknown.

Generated by immunoSEQ multiplex PCR, the TCRdb table keeps only in-frame clones and is missing some. The sample carries roughly 2,500,000 clones, 93% recorded once. The receptor was isolated from a man aged 18 to 30 in good health. Some clones in this sample may be carry-over from other donors' samples. Specimen: naive CD4+ T cells from PBMCs. Subset: CD45RA+ positively selected. The rearrangement links TRBV5-5 to TRBJ1-4; D not resolved. The CDR3 DNA sequence: TGTGCCAGCAGCTTACCTACCATAACATATGCAACTAATGAAAAACTGTTTTTT. It encodes CASSLPTITYATNEKLFF.